In its sample, the clone carrying this T cell receptor beta chain was seen a few times. Its antigen is as yet unknown. This sample stems from a study of response to subunit inactivated influenza vaccine. Study conclusions and caveats: It was the authors' suggestion that each seasonal influenza vaccination recruits few new T cells.

The V segment lost 6 bases and the J segment 1 base; nucleotides outside the gene matches: 2. This CDR3 region has 14 residues. CDR1 and CDR2 (germline): ENHRY, SYGVKD. TCRdb passed the RT-PCR reads through MiXCR, listing each CDR3 protein once. The table includes some 500,000 distinct CDR3 sequences, more than 15% detected once. This TCR was recovered from a man aged 50-75 years who received an inactivated influenza vaccine. The rearrangement uses TRBV10-3 and TRBJ2-2; 7 bases fit TRBD1. The sample in question was CD4+ T cells sorted from PBMCs, obtained approximately 25 months after vaccination. The CDR3 reads CAIRGDRNTGELFF. The CDR3 DNA reads TGTGCCATCAGGGGGGACAGGAACACCGGGGAGCTGTTTTTT.